This T cell receptor beta chain was retrieved from a study of T cells in Graves' hyperthyroidism and ophthalmopathy. General study findings and limits: The model foresaw ophthalmopathy a median about 6.5 months prior to onset.

Authors of the study amplified TCR beta CDR3 regions from RNA transcripts. When the TCR CDR3 underwent first-round RT-PCR, the HTBI primer set was used. TCRdb redid the calling of the multiplex PCR reads with MiXCR, one entry per CDR3 protein. The data show 700,000 to 850,000 distinct CDR3 sequences, 35% seen once. CDR1 is SEHNR, CDR2 FQNEAQ, per germline (reference sequence). Trimming pared 2 bases from V and 4 bases from J, leaving 11 bases between. The CDR3 length is 14 residues. Across 18 months, stable Graves' hyperthyroidism was marked by no progression to ophthalmopathy. Those with hyperthyroidism were 18 to 65 years old, newly diagnosed, and ill for under 2 months. It was uncontrolled infection, other autoimmune disease, pregnancy or lactation that excluded patients. As to this clonotype: Its antigen is undetermined.

The chain carries TRBV7-9 and TRBJ1-2, with D perhaps matching TRBD1 (5 bases). The source is a woman in her thirties or forties with Graves' hyperthyroidism. Sequencing was carried out using blood. CDR3 in DNA: TGTGCCAGCAGCTTAAGTGGGGCCCTCTATGGCTACACCTTC. It translates to CASSLSGALYGYTF.